These T cell receptor beta chains were read from a single sample in a study of OX40 agonist ivuxolimab in advanced cancers. The repertoire was sequenced with immunoSEQ multiplex PCR; TCRdb's copy has only in-frame clones and lacks some. The sample includes 50,000 to 75,000 clones, roughly 90% seen only once; the top ten take about 17%. This specimen consisted of CD4+ or CD8+ T cells sorted from blood, obtained in a trial of the OX40 agonist ivuxolimab. The receptors stem from an adult with an advanced solid tumor such as melanoma, head and neck, liver or kidney cancer. Each CDR3 is given with its conserved first and last residue. D genes are given only for firm matches. The size of a clone is reported for some rows only, either as once, few or many, or as a class for expanded clones.

>TRBV7-8|NA|TRBJ2-7|NA
CASSTGGLYEQYF
TGTGCCAGCAGCACCGGGGGCCTCTACGAGCAGTACTTC
>TRBV9|NA|TRBJ2-3|once
CASSVDRPDTQYF
TGTGCCAGCAGCGTGGACCGGCCAGATACGCAGTATTTT
>TRBV27|NA|TRBJ2-7|NA
CASSEPGLRYEQYF
TGTGCCAGCAGCGAACCGGGACTCCGCTACGAGCAGTACTTC
>TRBV5-1|NA|TRBJ1-6|NA
CASSLGDNSPLHF
TGCGCCAGCAGCTTGGGGGACAATTCACCCCTCCACTTT
>TRBV6-1|TRBD1|TRBJ1-1|NA
CASSKSQGPNTEAFF
TGTGCCAGCAGCAAATCACAGGGGCCGAACACTGAAGCTTTCTTT
>TRBV6-5|NA|TRBJ1-4|few
CASSYSGGGNEKLFF
TGTGCCAGCAGTTACTCGGGAGGGGGTAATGAAAAACTGTTTTTT
>TRBV7-7|NA|TRBJ2-7|NA
CASSPGLTPDEQYF
TGTGCCAGCAGCCCCGGCCTGACACCCGACGAGCAGTACTTC
>TRBV10-3|TRBD1|TRBJ2-1|NA
CAISGTGSNEQFF
TGTGCCATCAGTGGGACAGGTTCCAATGAGCAGTTCTTC
>TRBV29-1|TRBD1|TRBJ1-2|NA
CSVVPGQNYGYTF
TGCAGCGTGGTCCCGGGACAGAATTATGGCTACACCTTC
>TRBV13|NA|TRBJ1-1|NA
CASHRDTEAFF
TGTGCCAGTCACAGGGACACTGAAGCTTTCTTT
>TRBV30|TRBD1|TRBJ1-6|once
CAYLDRANSPLHF
TGTGCTTATTTGGACAGGGCAAATTCACCCCTCCACTTT
>TRBV4-1|NA|TRBJ2-1|NA
CASSQTRGGTEQFF
TGCGCCAGCAGCCAGACCCGTGGGGGGACTGAGCAGTTCTTC
>TRBV6-5|TRBD1|TRBJ2-2|NA
CASRSGQGIAGELFF
TGTGCCAGCAGGTCGGGACAGGGGATTGCCGGGGAGCTGTTTTTT
>TRBV7-9|TRBD2|TRBJ2-3|NA
CASSPYVAGGGDTQYF
TGTGCCAGCAGCCCCTATGTAGCGGGGGGAGGAGATACGCAGTATTTT
>TRBV4-2|NA|TRBJ2-5|NA
CASSHLRDYQETQYF
TGTGCCAGCAGCCACCTCCGGGACTACCAAGAGACCCAGTACTTC
>TRBV11-2|NA|TRBJ2-2|NA
CASSLKRGLGTGELFF
TGTGCCAGCAGCTTAAAGAGGGGCCTAGGTACCGGGGAGCTGTTTTTT
>TRBV4-1|TRBD2|TRBJ2-3|NA
CASSQEEGGGSSWYTQYF
TGCGCCAGCAGCCAAGAAGAGGGCGGGGGGTCCTCCTGGTATACGCAGTATTTT
>TRBV4-2|NA|TRBJ1-4|NA
CASSPSGVANEKLFF
TGTGCCAGCAGCCCCTCAGGGGTTGCTAATGAAAAACTGTTTTTT
>TRBV4-1|NA|TRBJ1-5|NA
CASSLPGVDQPQHF
TGCGCCAGCAGCCTCCCAGGGGTCGATCAGCCCCAGCATTTT
>TRBV5-5|NA|TRBJ1-2|NA
CASSYLDYQAYGYGYTF
TGTGCCAGCAGCTATCTGGACTACCAGGCTTATGGGTATGGCTACACCTTC
>TRBV18|TRBD1|TRBJ2-1|NA
CASSPGDSRFVGYNEQFF
TGTGCCAGCTCACCAGGGGACAGCCGTTTCGTAGGGTACAATGAGCAGTTCTTC
>TRBV6-1|NA|TRBJ2-7|NA
CASSEDRGRDEQYF
TGTGCCAGCAGTGAAGACCGGGGGCGGGACGAGCAGTACTTC
>TRBV7-6|NA|TRBJ2-7|NA
CASSSDGYEQYF
TGTGCCAGCAGTTCGGACGGGTACGAGCAGTACTTC
>TRBV10-3|TRBD2|TRBJ2-3|NA
CAISDIGGGDTQYF
TGTGCCATCAGTGATATTGGGGGGGGAGATACGCAGTATTTT
>TRBV5-4|NA|TRBJ2-3|NA
CASSLGQYTDTQYF
TGTGCCAGCAGCCTTGGACAGTACACAGATACGCAGTATTTT
>TRBV10-1|TRBD1|TRBJ1-4|NA
CASSESGQFNEKLFF
TGCGCCAGCAGTGAGTCGGGACAGTTTAATGAAAAACTGTTTTTT
>TRBV5-1|NA|TRBJ2-6|once
CASSPGGANVLTF
TGCGCCAGCAGCCCGGGTGGGGCCAACGTCCTGACTTTC
>TRBV7-3|NA|TRBJ1-1|NA
CASSSWDEAFF
TGTGCCAGCAGCTCCTGGGATGAAGCTTTCTTT
>TRBV5-1|TRBD1|TRBJ2-7|NA
CASSSLDRGLSYEQYF
TGCGCCAGCAGCTCCCTCGACAGGGGGCTCTCCTACGAGCAGTACTTC
>TRBV11-3|NA|TRBJ2-2|NA
CASSPRTGTGELFF
TGTGCCAGCAGCCCCCGGACCGGGACCGGGGAGCTGTTTTTT
>TRBV11-2|NA|TRBJ1-4|NA
CASSVNEKLFF
TGTGCCAGCAGCGTTAATGAAAAACTGTTTTTT
>TRBV18|NA|TRBJ1-1|few
CASSPEWGDTLGAFF
TGTGCCAGCTCACCAGAATGGGGCGACACCCTTGGGGCTTTCTTT
>TRBV6-5|TRBD1|TRBJ2-7|NA
CASSARTGDYEQYF
TGTGCCAGCAGTGCTCGGACAGGGGACTACGAGCAGTACTTC
>TRBV5-1|TRBD2|TRBJ2-3|NA
CASSPASGGTTDTQYF
TGCGCCAGCAGCCCAGCTAGCGGGGGAACCACAGATACGCAGTATTTT
>TRBV4-1|TRBD1|TRBJ1-1|NA
CASSRGGLNTEAFF
TGCGCCAGCAGCCGAGGGGGCTTGAACACTGAAGCTTTCTTT
>TRBV6-5|NA|TRBJ1-1|NA
CASSLTPYKGNTEAFF
TGTGCCAGCAGTTTAACCCCCTATAAGGGGAACACTGAAGCTTTCTTT
>TRBV4-1|NA|TRBJ2-7|NA
CASSQGGDLSYEQYF
TGCGCCAGCAGCCAAGGAGGGGATCTGTCCTACGAGCAGTACTTC
>TRBV6-5|NA|TRBJ2-7|once
CASSDFSSYEQYF
TGTGCCAGCAGTGATTTCAGCTCCTACGAGCAGTACTTC
>TRBV27|TRBD1|TRBJ2-2|NA
CASSFTGGTGELFF
TGTGCCAGCAGTTTCACAGGGGGGACCGGGGAGCTGTTTTTT
>TRBV7-6|TRBD1|TRBJ2-5|NA
CASSTGTGSLWVTQYF
TGTGCCAGCAGCACCGGGACAGGGTCACTTTGGGTGACCCAGTACTTC
>TRBV5-6|NA|TRBJ1-1|NA
CASSFSNTEAFF
TGTGCCAGCAGCTTCAGTAACACTGAAGCTTTCTTT
>TRBV15|NA|TRBJ1-4|NA
CATGKTGLNEKLFF
TGTGCCACCGGGAAAACGGGACTTAATGAAAAACTGTTTTTT
>TRBV5-1|NA|TRBJ2-3|NA
CASSLKAAGPDTQYF
TGCGCCAGCAGCTTGAAAGCGGCGGGACCAGATACGCAGTATTTT
>TRBV27|TRBD1|TRBJ1-2|NA
CASSPLTGITGYTF
TGTGCCAGCAGTCCCCTGACAGGGATCACTGGCTACACCTTC
>TRBV27|NA|TRBJ1-2|few
CASSPRPTQFYGYTF
TGTGCCAGCAGCCCACGCCCGACACAGTTCTATGGCTACACCTTC